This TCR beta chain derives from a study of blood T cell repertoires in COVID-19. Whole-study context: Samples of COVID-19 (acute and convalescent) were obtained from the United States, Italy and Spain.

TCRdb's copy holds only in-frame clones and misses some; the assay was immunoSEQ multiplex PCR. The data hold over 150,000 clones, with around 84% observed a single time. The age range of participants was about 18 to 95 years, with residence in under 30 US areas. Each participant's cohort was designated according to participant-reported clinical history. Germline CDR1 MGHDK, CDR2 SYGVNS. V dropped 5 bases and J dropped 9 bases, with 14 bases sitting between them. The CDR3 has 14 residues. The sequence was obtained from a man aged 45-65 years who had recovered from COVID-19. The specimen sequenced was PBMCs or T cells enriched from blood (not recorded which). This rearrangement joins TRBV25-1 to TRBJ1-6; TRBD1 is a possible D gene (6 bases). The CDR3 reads CASSLDSVTSPLHF. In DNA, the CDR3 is TGTGCCAGCAGTCTGGACAGCGTCACTTCACCCCTCCACTTT.